A single T cell receptor beta chain is shown here with its context. Its recognized antigen is unknown. The sample holds no much larger clone one base away, and base qualities are not on file. The germline V gene (reference sequence) specifies PRHDT as CDR1 and FYEKMQ as CDR2. A distance of 20 bases separates the germline ends of V and J, which lose 5 bases and 2 bases respectively. The CDR3 runs 17 amino acids, cysteine and phenylalanine included. CDR3 DNA only is kept here, 51 bases in frame from base 1. Library generation was performed with the immunoSEQ multiplex PCR assay. A mixture of 60 forward primers for TCR Vbeta segments and 13 reverse primers for TCR Jbeta segments was used in the multiplex PCR. A multiplex PCR assay on genomic DNA amplified the CDR3 region of rearranged TCR beta genes. Amplified TCR beta libraries were sequenced as 87-base-pair reads on the Illumina HiSeq System. The authors' pipeline ran thus. In a later analysis, roughly 80 million unique TCR beta chains were counted across the roughly 670 repertoires, and roughly 11 million of these chains were shared by at least two donors. A nearest-neighbor algorithm error-corrected the raw reads and collapsed the reads into unique sequences, merging closely related sequences to remove PCR and sequencing errors. To assign V, D and J gene segments, CDR3 sequences were aligned to IMGT reference sequences. Each retained sequence needed at least a six-nucleotide match to both a V gene segment and a J gene segment. A rearrangement was called productive if the CDR3 had no stop codons and remained in frame with V and J, and every other rearrangement was called non-productive. Following IMGT convention, CDR3 was defined as the stretch from the second conserved V-encoded cysteine to the conserved J-encoded phenylalanine. The earlier analysis of 500 to 650 of the donors excluded any sequence lacking an unambiguous match to a single V gene segment. An earlier analysis of over 450 of the donors classified V segments as functional when productive rearrangements were above 56.7% and as segregating when the standard deviation between donors was above 5%. To diagnose cytomegalovirus status from the catalog of TCR beta chain sequences, a statistical classification framework was built. In a later analysis, TCR nucleotide sequences were compared against IMGT/GENE-DB human TR gene sequences so that V and J genes could be assigned. In a later analysis, CDR3 sequences and most-parsimonious VDJ recombination scenarios were assigned using the TCRdist pipeline. In a later analysis, every TCR beta chain was defined by the combination of its CDR3 amino acid sequence and its V-gene family, and reads without a unique V-gene family were dropped. To address suspected cross-contamination and a sequencing artifact, a later analysis removed a few hundred highly shared, low-generation-probability nucleotide sequences. In a later analysis, a clonal expansion index for each public chain was calculated from normalized within-repertoire ranks of inferred template counts. Generation probabilities in a later analysis came from a VDJ recombination model fitted to out-of-frame rearrangements, and those results were checked against IGoR. Hypergeometric tests were used in a later analysis to score TCR-TCR, TCR-HLA and TCR-CMV co-occurrence, with a repertoire-size bias correction applied to the TCR pairs. A later analysis estimated false discovery rates by permuting HLA or CMV assignments 20 times. A later analysis grouped co-occurring TCRs with DBSCAN, adding TCRdist sequence similarity when clustering within HLA-allele-positive subsets. For co-occurrence clustering, repertoires with fewer than 30,000 or more than 120,000 public chains were excluded, along with roughly 5 repertoires with anomalous nucleotide sharing. Not all clones reach the TCRdb copy of this immuneACCESS table, which keeps in-frame sequences only. Checked studies attribute under half of the gap to unresolved V genes and leave the rest unexplained. V, J and clone size are taken as reported in that table, and D and trimming were inferred from the DNA itself. This sample gives some 200,000 clones in total; 82% of them show up just once. The ten top clones hold roughly 0.097% of the sample.

These data come from a study of cytomegalovirus exposure and HLA in healthy donors (dated by TCRdb to about 2017). With regard to the full study: According to an earlier analysis of 587 of the donors, roughly 180 million T cells yielded some 120 million unique TCR beta sequences and around 300 Gb of sequence data. The study combined high-throughput TCR immunosequencing, statistical association of individual TCRs with disease status, and machine learning to predict cytomegalovirus infection status. A later analysis re-examined previously published TCR beta repertoires from just over 650 donors and added high-resolution HLA genotyping to investigate patterns of TCR occurrence. The study aimed to test whether cataloging public T cell receptors could reveal signatures of past pathogen exposure. Because of strong linkage in the cohort, 5 or 6 DR-DQ haplotypes were treated as single units for association and clustering. The number of typed donors differed by locus: roughly 629-640 for A, B, C, DRB1 and DQB1; some 500 for DQA1; 606 for DPA1; and about 450 for DPB1. An earlier analysis of 500 to 750 of the donors applied high-throughput TCR beta sequencing to assess whether each TCR beta V gene segment acted as functional or pseudogenic. Genome-wide SNP genotypes for about 60% of the roughly 670 donors were used in a later genetic analysis, which treated that subset as a discovery cohort. The study profiled the T cell repertoires of around 700 subjects by immunosequencing and related them to cytomegalovirus serostatus. Besides the first cohort of more than 650 subjects, a separate validation cohort made up of 120 different subjects was used. Among the roughly 380 genotyped donors, under 90% belonged to the genetic ancestry cluster associated with self-reported Caucasian donors. About 280 gigabases of sequencing data and approximately 91 million unique TCR sequences made up an early release that covered some 640 HLA-typed donors. Donor age, sex, ethnicity and CMV serostatus were compiled alongside the repertoire data. In the later analysis, no new phenotypic data were used to find candidate immune exposures; instead, reliance was placed on TCR beta sequences and their occurrence across donors. Every repertoire in the discovery cohort had been generated on one and the same sequencing platform. On average, around 200,000 unique TCR beta nucleotide sequences were sequenced per donor among several hundred genotyped donors of the cohort, with roughly 18% of those sequences being non-productive. HLA typing included class I and class II loci at four-digit resolution.

The cohort consisted of hundreds of healthy bone marrow donors. All cohort members were sampled while nominally healthy, although unrecorded immune exposures were likely present. The donor tested CMV seronegative, placing the donor among the 300 to 400 seronegative members of the cohort. A peripheral blood sample was collected from each donor, and TCR beta sequencing was performed on peripheral blood mononuclear cells. Genomic DNA extraction from the blood cell samples was performed with the Qiagen DNeasy Blood Extraction Kit. Study-wide conclusions, independent of this receptor: A later analysis reported that several top co-occurrence clusters appeared linked to parvovirus B19, influenza, CMV and Epstein-Barr virus. The earlier analysis of approximately 560 of the donors excluded over 15 rarely observed V segments, including chromosome 9 orphons, because counts were too low. The study listed 150 to 200 TCR beta chains as associated with cytomegalovirus. Most TCR sequences were observed very rarely across donors, whereas some public TCRs were present in many individuals. A later genetic analysis associated a missense DCLRE1C variant with V-gene and J-gene trimming of TCR beta chains, and an independent cohort replicated the association. At a false discovery rate of 0.05, a later analysis linked fewer than 20,000 TCR beta sequences to specific HLA alleles. A later analysis found that TCR association rates varied across HLA loci, with DRB1 alleles showing the most associated TCRs and HLA-C alleles the fewest. The 87-base-pair reads could not distinguish some IMGT-functional V segments, including TRBV6-2 and TRBV6-3, so those segments were excluded. According to the authors, the approach could potentially be generalized to other disease states and immunological phenotypes. When HLA alleles, especially DR and DQ, strongly co-occurred, TCR associations were difficult to assign to individual alleles. The cohort was sequenced for TCR beta chains only, and without alpha or paired-chain data the features that could be detected were limited. A further reported finding was that TCR beta sequences accurately predicted the HLA-A and HLA-B alleles for most subjects in the first cohort. Presence/absence analyses assumed roughly uniform sequencing depth across donors, an assumption that may not hold. According to a later genetic analysis, donors in an Asian-associated ancestry cluster had fewer N-insertions in productive TCRs than the approximately 700-donor mean. In a later analysis, HLA-associated TCR beta chains were found to be more clonally expanded and to have lower generation probabilities than equally common non-associated chains. Three of the identified cytomegalovirus-associated TCR beta chains were confirmed in vitro to be specific for cytomegalovirus antigens. A cluster of highly shared sequence variants was judged likely to be a technical artifact of the sequencing pipeline. Because HLA typing was unavailable for some donors at each locus, only the typed subset was used in association tests. In an earlier analysis of about 600 of the donors, most TCR beta V segments appeared in productive rearrangements about 87% or about 30% of the time, broadly matching IMGT annotations. Immune exposure information for the cohort was limited to CMV serostatus. In a later analysis, most CMV-associated TCR beta chains were found to appear HLA-restricted, with HLA associations seemingly driven largely by CMV exposure. Correlated functional status among segregating V segments might reflect linkage disequilibrium, but an unknown experimental factor could not be ruled out. The classifier was reported to diagnose cytomegalovirus status with high specificity and sensitivity in both the original cohort and the validation cohort.

What was sequenced was PBMCs. The chain is encoded by TRBV13 joined to TRBJ2-3; TRBD2 is a weak D gene call, 6 bases matching. The sequence derives from a boy aged 2 to 10 in good health and CMV-seronegative. The bases are TGTGCCAGCAGCCTACACCTAACTTCTAGCGACACAGATACGCAGTATTTT. This translates into CASSLHLTSSDTDTQYF.